The 17 T cell receptor beta chains reported below all come from one sample, sequenced in a study of control samples from healthy donors and cancer patients. This table comes from immunoSEQ multiplex PCR, and its TCRdb copy is limited to in-frame clones, with some not included. The sample carries roughly 100,000 clones, roughly 85% recorded once. Input material: blood. These receptors all stem from a woman aged 45-60 years in good health.

This chain joins TRBV5-1 and TRBJ2-1; 10 bases agree with TRBD2. V lost 5 bases to trimming and J lost 8 bases; unmatched junction nucleotides: 7. Per the germline V gene, CDR1 is SGHRS and CDR2 is YFSETQ. The CDR3 extends over 14 amino acids. In nucleotides, the CDR3 is TGCGCCAGCAGGTCGTCTAGCGGGAGCGATGAGCAGTTCTTC. Its translation is CASRSSSGSDEQFF. Variable domain in full (rest from reference TRBV5-1 and TRBJ2-1): KAGVTQTPRYLIKTRGQQVTLSCSPISGHRSVSWYQQTPGQGLQFLFEYFSETQRNKGNFPGRFSGRQFSNSRSEMNVSTLELGDSALYLCASRSSSGSDEQFFGPGTRLTVL.

This chain uses TRBV7-2 with TRBJ1-5; 8 bases line up with TRBD1. Germline CDR1 and CDR2: SGHTA and FQGNSA. The CDR3 consists of 16 residues. Trimming cost V 2 bases and J 8 bases; bases outside gene matches: 11. This CDR3 reads CASSLFKAGGGEPQHF. The CDR3, as DNA: TGTGCCAGCAGCTTATTCAAGGCAGGGGGCGGGGAGCCCCAGCATTTT.

The rearrangement links TRBV5-8 to TRBJ2-2, with D maybe TRBD2 (5 bases). Germline CDR1 is SGHTS and CDR2 is YDEGEE. The CDR3 covers 16 residues. V lost 0 bases and J lost 5, with 14 bases in between. CDR3 coding DNA: TGTGCCAGCAGCTTGGGGAGGATCCTGAGTACCGGGGAGCTGTTTTTT. The encoded protein is CASSLGRILSTGELFF.

The chain couples TRBV10-3 to TRBJ1-4; the D is unclear. The germline V gene has CDR1 ENHRY and CDR2 SYGVKD. The V gene lost 2 bases and the J gene lost 8 bases, with 9 bases spanning the gap. The CDR3 spans 13 residues. CDR3: CAISEGRGEKLFF. The CDR3 DNA reads as TGTGCCATCAGTGAGGGTAGAGGAGAAAAACTGTTTTTT.

The chain has TRBV28 and TRBJ2-7; D is unclear. Trimming stripped 6 bases from V and 9 bases from J, with 9 bases between. Germline V gives CDR1 MDHEN, CDR2 SYDVKM. This CDR3 has 10 amino acids. The CDR3: CASRRGVQYF. CDR3 bases: TGTGCCAGCAGACGTGGGGTGCAGTACTTC.

The gene calls are TRBV19 and TRBJ1-5; 9 positions agree with TRBD1. This CDR3 is built from 17 residues. V lost 5 bases and J lost 2; bases outside the gene matches: 10. In germline, CDR1 is LNHDA, CDR2 SQIVND (reference sequence). The CDR3 region is CASSLGQGIGGNQPQHF. The CDR3 DNA reads as TGTGCCAGTAGTTTAGGACAGGGGATCGGGGGCAATCAGCCCCAGCATTTT. Using reference TRBV19 and TRBJ1-5 for the parts outside the CDR3, the full variable domain is DGGITQSPKYLFRKEGQNVTLSCEQNLNHDAMYWYRQDPGQGLRLIYYSQIVNDFQKGDIAEGYSVSREKKESFPLTVTSAQKNPTAFYLCASSLGQGIGGNQPQHFGDGTRLSIL.

The V gene is TRBV6-5, the J gene TRBJ2-7; no firm D call. Deletions cut 6 bases from V and 3 bases from J, with 15 bases between. The CDR3 runs 14 residues. Germline assignment: CDR1 MNHEY and CDR2 SVGAGI. The CDR3 reads CASSPPDGVYEQYF. In DNA, the CDR3 is TGTGCCAGCAGCCCCCCGGACGGAGTCTACGAGCAGTACTTC.

The chain links TRBV7-3 to TRBJ2-3, with 7 bases identical to TRBD2. CDR3 length: 15 amino acids. CDR1 and CDR2 from the germline V gene are SGHTA and FQGTGA. V lost 3 bases to trimming and J lost 0 bases; unmatched junction nucleotides: 3. The CDR3 sequence: CASSFGGLSTDTQYF. The CDR3 DNA sequence: TGTGCCAGCAGCTTCGGGGGACTAAGCACAGATACGCAGTATTTT.

The rearrangement links TRBV28 to TRBJ2-2, with 7 bases fitting TRBD2. V dropped 3 bases and J dropped 1; count of bases not matched to a gene: 2. Germline CDR1 and CDR2: MDHEN and SYDVKM. The CDR3 contains 15 residues. The CDR3 bases are TGTGCCAGCAGTTTTGGGGGGGTGAACACCGGGGAGCTGTTTTTT. It encodes CASSFGGVNTGELFF.

The J gene is TRBJ2-2, the V gene TRBV29-1, with D possibly being TRBD2 (6 bases). With 4 bases removed from V and 0 bases from J, the gap between germline ends came to 9 bases. CDR1 is SQVTM and CDR2 is ANQGSEA in the germline V gene. This CDR3 is 14 amino acids long. The CDR3 DNA sequence: TGCAGCGTTGGGCGGGACCCGAACACCGGGGAGCTGTTTTTT. Protein product: CSVGRDPNTGELFF.

The chain recombines TRBV14 with TRBJ1-5; D may be TRBD1 (5 bases). This CDR3 has 17 amino acids. Germline V gene data show CDR1 as SGHDN and CDR2 as FVKESK. Trimming pared 8 bases from V and 3 bases from J, leaving 23 bases between. CDR3 sequence reads: CASRPNRLEGHNQPQHF. The DNA of the CDR3 is TGTGCCAGCCGGCCAAACCGCCTTGAAGGACACAATCAGCCCCAGCATTTT.

Turning to this clone: The junction does not match germline at one end; this may be a read error. The rearrangement joins TRBV15 to TRBJ2-7; D tentatively fits TRBD1 or TRBD2 (5 bases each). This CDR3 contains 16 residues. The germline V gene encodes CDR1 LNHNV and CDR2 YYDKDF (reference sequence). The DNA of the CDR3 is TGTGCCACCAGCCGAGAGAGTCCGGGACGGACCTACGAGCAGTACTTC. This translates into CATSRESPGRTYEQYF.

This clone has a single count. V usage is TRBV2 and J usage is TRBJ2-2, with D perhaps matching TRBD2 (5 bases). V gave up 7 bases and J gave up 2 bases, with 14 bases separating them. Germline lookup yields CDR1 SNHLY and CDR2 FYNNEI. This CDR3 region has 15 residues. The CDR3 DNA reads as TGTGCCAGCAAAGGAGGTAACCAAAACACCGGGGAGCTGTTTTTT. Translated, it gives CASKGGNQNTGELFF.

V gene TRBV7-9 combines with J gene TRBJ2-7; 9 positions match TRBD1. Germline V gives CDR1 SEHNR, CDR2 FQNEAQ (reference sequence). The CDR3 sequence is 16 residues long. Trimming took 4 bases from V and 0 from J; bases not matched to a gene: 7. For the CDR3, the DNA is TGTGCCAGCAGCTCCCTCCGGGACAGGGACTCCTACGAGCAGTACTTC. The encoded protein is CASSSLRDRDSYEQYF.

V is TRBV6-6 and J is TRBJ1-5, with 8 bases identical to TRBD1. V gave up 2 bases and J gave up 4 bases; unmatched junction bases: 7. Germline loops: CDR1 MNHNY, CDR2 SVGAGI (reference sequence). The CDR3 has 16 residues. CDR3 region: CASSYDGTGANQPQHF. The DNA of the CDR3 is TGTGCCAGCAGTTACGATGGGACAGGCGCAAATCAGCCCCAGCATTTT.

The V call is TRBV7-2, the J call TRBJ1-6; 8 nucleotides line up with TRBD1. There are 15 residues in the CDR3. Germline V gives CDR1 SGHTA, CDR2 FQGNSA. Trimming took 5 bases from V and 10 from J; bases not matched to a gene: 10. As DNA, the CDR3 is TGTGCCAGCAGCCCAAAAACAGGGGGTGGGTCACCCCTCCACTTT. Its translation is CASSPKTGGGSPLHF.

The V and J genes are TRBV15 and TRBJ1-6; a weak D match, TRBD1 (5 bases). Trimming took 0 bases from V and 7 from J, leaving 10 bases between them. CDR3 length equals 15 residues. Per germline, CDR1 LNHNV and CDR2 YYDKDF (reference sequence). The CDR3 sequence is CATSRDWAGNSPLHF. In nucleotides, the CDR3 is TGTGCCACCAGCAGAGATTGGGCAGGGAATTCACCCCTCCACTTT.